The present T cell receptor (beta chain) was sequenced within a study of blood T cell repertoires in COVID-19. Sequencing used immunoSEQ multiplex PCR; TCRdb keeps in-frame clones, though not all of them. The table has fewer than 350,000 clones, under 90% seen once; the top ten hold roughly 5%. Trimming cost V 5 bases and J 3 bases; bases outside gene matches: 11. Germline CDR1 is SGHTA and CDR2 is FQGNSA. This CDR3 spans 16 amino acids. Which cohort a participant joined came from the clinical history participants gave. In Cohort 3, a recovered donor had either two negative PCRs, clearance, or symptom resolution.

Sequencing was carried out using PBMCs or T cells enriched from blood (not recorded which). This clonotype was sampled from a man aged 55 to 70 who had recovered from COVID-19. The J gene is TRBJ2-7, the V gene TRBV7-2; 9 positions match TRBD2. The CDR3 region has the DNA TGTGCCAGCAGCCCCGAGGGTAGCGGGAGTTACTACGAGCAGTACTTC. Protein: CASSPEGSGSYYEQYF.